Sequencing of this T cell receptor beta chain was carried out in a study of T-cell reconstitution after alpha-beta-depleted transplantation in children. Library preparation (for TCRbeta) was performed with unique molecular identifiers. MiXCR was run by TCRdb on the PCR reads, yielding one entry per CDR3 protein. The sample shows about 980,000 distinct CDR3 sequences, about 29% of them seen only once. The CDR3 has 14 residues. Germline lookup yields CDR1 SGHRS and CDR2 YFSETQ. Losses at the gene ends were 4 bases for V and 8 bases for J; bases not matched to a gene: 6. This chain joins TRBV5-1 and TRBJ1-2; 12 nucleotides line up with TRBD1. The receptor was isolated from a boy less than two years old who had a stem cell transplant for SCID, so the T cells may come from the graft donor. The sample consisted of PBMCs, mostly from graft donor cells, taken 360 days after TCRalphabeta/CD19-depleted stem cell transplant. The CDR3 protein is CASSPGTGGSGYTF. DNA for the CDR3: TGCGCCAGCAGCCCCGGGACAGGGGGCTCGGGCTACACCTTC. Complete variable domain (other parts from reference TRBV5-1 and TRBJ1-2): KAGVTQTPRYLIKTRGQQVTLSCSPISGHRSVSWYQQTPGQGLQFLFEYFSETQRNKGNFPGRFSGRQFSNSRSEMNVSTLELGDSALYLCASSPGTGGSGYTFGSGTRLTVV.